This entry is about one TCR beta chain. The sample belongs to a study of T cell changes during pregnancy in multiple sclerosis. Here immunoSEQ multiplex PCR was the method, and the copy in TCRdb shows in-frame clones only, minus some. The sample includes 40,000 to 50,000 clones, less than 95% of them seen just once. Germline-derived CDR1 and CDR2 are MDHEN and SYDVKM. This CDR3 is built from 19 residues. J lost 6 bases, V lost 1 base, and 17 bases had no gene match. The sequencing here drew on CD8+ T cells from peripheral blood mononuclear cells, taken in the first trimester of pregnancy. The chain joins TRBV28 to TRBJ2-1; TRBD2 matches 8 bases. The receptor was isolated from a female donor with multiple sclerosis, enrolled in a pregnancy study. The CDR3 DNA reads TGTGCCAGCAGTTTATTCCTAGCGGGTTCGCAGGGTTTCATCAATGAGCAGTTCTTC. Amino acid sequence: CASSLFLAGSQGFINEQFF.